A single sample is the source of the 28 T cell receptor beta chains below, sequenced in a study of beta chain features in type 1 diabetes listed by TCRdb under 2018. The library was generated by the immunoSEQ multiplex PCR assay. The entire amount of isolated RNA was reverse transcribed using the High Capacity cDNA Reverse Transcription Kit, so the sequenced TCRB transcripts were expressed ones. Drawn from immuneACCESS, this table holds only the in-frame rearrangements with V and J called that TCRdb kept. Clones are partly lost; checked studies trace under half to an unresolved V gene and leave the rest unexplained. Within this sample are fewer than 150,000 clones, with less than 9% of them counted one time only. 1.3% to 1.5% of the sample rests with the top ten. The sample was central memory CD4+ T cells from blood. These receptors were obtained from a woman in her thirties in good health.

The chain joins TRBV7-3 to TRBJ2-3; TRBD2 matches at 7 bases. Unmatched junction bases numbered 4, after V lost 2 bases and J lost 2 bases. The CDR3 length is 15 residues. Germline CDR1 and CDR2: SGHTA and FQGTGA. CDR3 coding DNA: TGTGCCAGCAGCTTAGGGGACTACTCCACAGATACGCAGTATTTT. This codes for CASSLGDYSTDTQYF.

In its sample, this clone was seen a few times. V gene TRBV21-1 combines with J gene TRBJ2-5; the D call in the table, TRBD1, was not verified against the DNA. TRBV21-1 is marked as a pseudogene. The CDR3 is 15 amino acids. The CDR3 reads CASSGQGQHQETQYF. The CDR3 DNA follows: TGTGCCAGCAGCGGACAGGGACAGCACCAAGAGACCCAGTACTTC.

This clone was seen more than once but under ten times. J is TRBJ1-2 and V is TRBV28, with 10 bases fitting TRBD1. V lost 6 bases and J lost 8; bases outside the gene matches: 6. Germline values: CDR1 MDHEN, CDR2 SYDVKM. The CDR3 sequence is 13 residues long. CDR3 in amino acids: CASRYDRGQGYTF. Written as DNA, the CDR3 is TGTGCCAGCAGATATGACAGGGGGCAGGGCTACACCTTC.

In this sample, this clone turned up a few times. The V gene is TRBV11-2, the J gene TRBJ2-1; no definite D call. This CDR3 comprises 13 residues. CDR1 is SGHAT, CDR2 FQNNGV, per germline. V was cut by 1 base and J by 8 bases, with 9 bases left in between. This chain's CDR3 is CASSLGLDDEQFF. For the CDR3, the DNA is TGTGCCAGCAGCTTAGGGCTAGACGATGAGCAGTTCTTC.

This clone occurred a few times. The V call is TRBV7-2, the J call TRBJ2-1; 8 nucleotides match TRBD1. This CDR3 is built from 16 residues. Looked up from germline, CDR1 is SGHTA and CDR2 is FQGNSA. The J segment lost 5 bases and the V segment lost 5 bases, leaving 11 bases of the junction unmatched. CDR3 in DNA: TGTGCCAGCAGCCTAAAATGGGACAGGCGAAACAATGAGCAGTTCTTC. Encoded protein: CASSLKWDRRNNEQFF.

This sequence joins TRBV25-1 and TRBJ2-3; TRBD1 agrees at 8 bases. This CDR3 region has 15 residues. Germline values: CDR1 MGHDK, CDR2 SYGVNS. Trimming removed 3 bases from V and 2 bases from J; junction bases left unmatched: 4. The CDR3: CASSDSQGATDTQYF. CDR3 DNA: TGTGCCAGCAGTGATAGCCAGGGGGCCACAGATACGCAGTATTTT.

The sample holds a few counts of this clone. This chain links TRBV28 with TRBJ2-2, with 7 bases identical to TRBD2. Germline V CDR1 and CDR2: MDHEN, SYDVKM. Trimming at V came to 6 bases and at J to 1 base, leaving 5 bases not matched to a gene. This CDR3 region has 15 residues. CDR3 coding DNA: TGTGCCAGCAGCCCCGGGGGGATGAACACCGGGGAGCTGTTTTTT. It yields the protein CASSPGGMNTGELFF. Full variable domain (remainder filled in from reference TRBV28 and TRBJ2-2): DVKVTQSSRYLVKRTGEKVFLECVQDMDHENMFWYRQDPGLGLRLIYFSYDVKMKEKGDIPEGYSVSREKKERFSLILESASTNQTSMYLCASSPGGMNTGELFFGEGSRLTVL.

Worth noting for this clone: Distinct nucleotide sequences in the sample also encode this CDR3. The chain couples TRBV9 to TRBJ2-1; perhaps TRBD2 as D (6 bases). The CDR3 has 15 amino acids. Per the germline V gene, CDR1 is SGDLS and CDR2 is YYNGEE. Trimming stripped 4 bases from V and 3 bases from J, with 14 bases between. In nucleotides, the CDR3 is TGTGCCAGCAGCACAGGAGGGAGTTTCTACAATGAGCAGTTCTTC. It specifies CASSTGGSFYNEQFF.

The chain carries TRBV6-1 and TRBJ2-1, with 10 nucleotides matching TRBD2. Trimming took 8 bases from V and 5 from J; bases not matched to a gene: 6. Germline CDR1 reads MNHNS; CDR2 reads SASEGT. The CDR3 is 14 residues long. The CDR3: CASDPSGSNNEQFF. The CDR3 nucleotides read TGTGCCAGCGACCCTAGCGGGAGTAACAATGAGCAGTTCTTC.

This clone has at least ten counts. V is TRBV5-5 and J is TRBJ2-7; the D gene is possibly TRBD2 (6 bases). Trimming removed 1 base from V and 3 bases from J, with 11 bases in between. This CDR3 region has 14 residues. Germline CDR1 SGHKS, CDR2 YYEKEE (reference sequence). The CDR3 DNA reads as TGTGCCAGCAGCTTGTCCCTAGCGAGCTACGAGCAGTACTTC. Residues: CASSLSLASYEQYF. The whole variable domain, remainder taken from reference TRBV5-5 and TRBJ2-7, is DAGVTQSPTHLIKTRGQQVTLRCSPISGHKSVSWYQQVLGQGPQFIFQYYEKEERGRGNFPDRFSARQFPNYSSELNVNALLLGDSALYLCASSLSLASYEQYFGPGTRLTVT.

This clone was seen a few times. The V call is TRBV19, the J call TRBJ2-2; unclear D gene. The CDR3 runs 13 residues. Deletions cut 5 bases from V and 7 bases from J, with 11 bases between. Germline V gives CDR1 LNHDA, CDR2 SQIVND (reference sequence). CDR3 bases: TGTGCCAGTAGTCCAGCGAGGATCGGGGAGCTGTTTTTT. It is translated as CASSPARIGELFF. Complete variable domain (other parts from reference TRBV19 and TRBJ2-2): DGGITQSPKYLFRKEGQNVTLSCEQNLNHDAMYWYRQDPGQGLRLIYYSQIVNDFQKGDIAEGYSVSREKKESFPLTVTSAQKNPTAFYLCASSPARIGELFFGEGSRLTVL.

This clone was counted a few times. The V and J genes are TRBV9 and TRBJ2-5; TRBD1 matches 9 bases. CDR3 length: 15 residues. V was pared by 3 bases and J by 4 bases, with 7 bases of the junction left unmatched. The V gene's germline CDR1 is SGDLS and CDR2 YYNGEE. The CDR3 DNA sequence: TGTGCCAGCAGCGCAGGGGGACAGGGTCTAGAGACCCAGTACTTC. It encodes CASSAGGQGLETQYF.

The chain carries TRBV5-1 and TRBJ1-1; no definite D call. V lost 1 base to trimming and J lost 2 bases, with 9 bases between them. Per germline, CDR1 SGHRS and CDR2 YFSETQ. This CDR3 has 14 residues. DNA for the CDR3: TGCGCCAGCAGCTTGACACCCGAAAACACTGAAGCTTTCTTT. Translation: CASSLTPENTEAFF.

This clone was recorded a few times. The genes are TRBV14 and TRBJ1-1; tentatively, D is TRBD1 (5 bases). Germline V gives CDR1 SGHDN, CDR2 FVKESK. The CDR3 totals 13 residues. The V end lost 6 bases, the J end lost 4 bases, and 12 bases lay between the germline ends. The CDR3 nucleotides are TGTGCCAGCAGTTGGACATACCTCACTGAAGCTTTCTTT. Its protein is CASSWTYLTEAFF.

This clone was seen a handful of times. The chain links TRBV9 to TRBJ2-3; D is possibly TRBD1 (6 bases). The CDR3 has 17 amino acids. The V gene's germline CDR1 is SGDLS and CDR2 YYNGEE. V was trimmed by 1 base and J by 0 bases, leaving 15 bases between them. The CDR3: CASSVRGSSGSTDTQYF. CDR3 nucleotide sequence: TGTGCCAGCAGCGTAAGGGGGTCCAGCGGAAGCACAGATACGCAGTATTTT.

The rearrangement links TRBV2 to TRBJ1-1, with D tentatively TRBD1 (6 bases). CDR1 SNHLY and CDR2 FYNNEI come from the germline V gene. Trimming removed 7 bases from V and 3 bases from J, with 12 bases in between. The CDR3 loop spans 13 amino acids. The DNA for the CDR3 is TGTGCCAGCATCGAAACAGGGTACACTGAAGCTTTCTTT. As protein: CASIETGYTEAFF. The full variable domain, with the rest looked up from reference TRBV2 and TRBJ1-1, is EPEVTQTPSHQVTQMGQEVILRCVPISNHLYFYWYRQILGQKVEFLVSFYNNEISEKSEIFDDQFSVERPDGSNFTLKIRSTKLEDSAMYFCASIETGYTEAFFGQGTRLTVV.

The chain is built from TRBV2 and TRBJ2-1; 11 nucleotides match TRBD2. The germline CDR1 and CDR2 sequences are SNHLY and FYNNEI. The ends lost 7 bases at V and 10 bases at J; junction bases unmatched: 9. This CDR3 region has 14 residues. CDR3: CASKGLAEFSEQFF. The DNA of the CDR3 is TGTGCCAGCAAGGGACTAGCGGAATTTAGCGAGCAGTTCTTC. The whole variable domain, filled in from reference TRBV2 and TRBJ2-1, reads EPEVTQTPSHQVTQMGQEVILRCVPISNHLYFYWYRQILGQKVEFLVSFYNNEISEKSEIFDDQFSVERPDGSNFTLKIRSTKLEDSAMYFCASKGLAEFSEQFFGPGTRLTVL.

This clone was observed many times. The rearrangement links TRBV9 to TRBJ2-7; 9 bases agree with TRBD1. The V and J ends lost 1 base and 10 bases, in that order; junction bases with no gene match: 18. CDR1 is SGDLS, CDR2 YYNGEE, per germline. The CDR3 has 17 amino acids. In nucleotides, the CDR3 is TGTGCCAGCAGCGTAAAGTCCGCCGGGACAGGGTACAAGGACCAGTACTTC. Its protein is CASSVKSAGTGYKDQYF.

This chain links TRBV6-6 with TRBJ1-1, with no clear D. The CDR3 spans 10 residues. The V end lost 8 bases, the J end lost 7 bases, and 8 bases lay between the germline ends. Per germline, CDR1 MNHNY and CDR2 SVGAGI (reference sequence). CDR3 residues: CASGVDEAFF. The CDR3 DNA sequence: TGTGCCAGCGGTGTAGATGAAGCTTTCTTT.

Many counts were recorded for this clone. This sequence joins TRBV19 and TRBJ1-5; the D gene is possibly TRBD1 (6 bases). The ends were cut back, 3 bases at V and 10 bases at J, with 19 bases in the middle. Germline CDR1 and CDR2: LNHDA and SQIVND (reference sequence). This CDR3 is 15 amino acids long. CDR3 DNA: TGTGCCAGTAGTATGGAACAGGGCCGAGCAAGACCCCAGCATTTT. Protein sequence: CASSMEQGRARPQHF.

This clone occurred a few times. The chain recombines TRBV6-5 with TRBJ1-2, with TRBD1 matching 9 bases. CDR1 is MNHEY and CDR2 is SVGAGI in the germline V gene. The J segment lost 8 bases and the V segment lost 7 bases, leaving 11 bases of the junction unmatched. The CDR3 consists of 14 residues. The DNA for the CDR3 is TGTGCCAGCAAACGGACAGGGGAATTAGCAGGCTACACCTTC. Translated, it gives CASKRTGELAGYTF.

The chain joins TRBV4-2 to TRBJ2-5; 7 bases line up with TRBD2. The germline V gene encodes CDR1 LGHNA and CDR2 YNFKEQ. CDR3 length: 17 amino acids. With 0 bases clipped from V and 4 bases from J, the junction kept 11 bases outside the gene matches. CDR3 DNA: TGTGCCAGCAGCCAAGAGGGGCGGTCGGGGAGGGGAGAGACCCAGTACTTC. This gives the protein CASSQEGRSGRGETQYF.

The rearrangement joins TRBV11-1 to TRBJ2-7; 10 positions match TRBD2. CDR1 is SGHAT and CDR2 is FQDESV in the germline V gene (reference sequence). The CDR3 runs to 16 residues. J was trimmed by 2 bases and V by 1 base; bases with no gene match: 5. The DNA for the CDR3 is TGTGCCAGCAGCTTAGAAGCGGGAGGGCCTCCCTACGAGCAGTACTTC. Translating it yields CASSLEAGGPPYEQYF.

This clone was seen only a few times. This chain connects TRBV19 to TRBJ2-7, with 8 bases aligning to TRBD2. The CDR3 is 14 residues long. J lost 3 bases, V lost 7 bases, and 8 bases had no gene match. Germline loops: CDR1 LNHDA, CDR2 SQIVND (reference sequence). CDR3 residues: CASTIPREGYEQYF. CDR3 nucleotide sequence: TGTGCCAGTACGATCCCCCGGGAGGGCTACGAGCAGTACTTC. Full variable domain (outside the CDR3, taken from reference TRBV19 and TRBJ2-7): DGGITQSPKYLFRKEGQNVTLSCEQNLNHDAMYWYRQDPGQGLRLIYYSQIVNDFQKGDIAEGYSVSREKKESFPLTVTSAQKNPTAFYLCASTIPREGYEQYFGPGTRLTVT.

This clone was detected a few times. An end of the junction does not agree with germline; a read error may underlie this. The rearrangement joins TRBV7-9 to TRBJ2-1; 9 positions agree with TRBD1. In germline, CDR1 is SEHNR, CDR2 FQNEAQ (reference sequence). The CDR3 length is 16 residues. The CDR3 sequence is CASSLDTGTGYNEQFF. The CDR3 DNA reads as TGCGCCAGCAGCCTTGACACCGGGACAGGGTACAATGAGCAGTTCTTC.

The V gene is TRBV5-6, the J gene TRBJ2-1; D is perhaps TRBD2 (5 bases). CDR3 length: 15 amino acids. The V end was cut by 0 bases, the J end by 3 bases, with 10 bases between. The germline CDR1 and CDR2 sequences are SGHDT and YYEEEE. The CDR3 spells CASSLGGLVYNEQFF. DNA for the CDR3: TGTGCCAGCAGCTTGGGTGGACTGGTCTACAATGAGCAGTTCTTC.

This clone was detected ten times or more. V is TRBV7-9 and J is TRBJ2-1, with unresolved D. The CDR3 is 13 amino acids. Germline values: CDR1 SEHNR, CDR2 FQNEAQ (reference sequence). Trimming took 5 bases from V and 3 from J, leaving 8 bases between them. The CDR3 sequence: CASSGLNYNEQFF. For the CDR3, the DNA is TGTGCCAGCAGCGGCCTCAACTACAATGAGCAGTTCTTC.

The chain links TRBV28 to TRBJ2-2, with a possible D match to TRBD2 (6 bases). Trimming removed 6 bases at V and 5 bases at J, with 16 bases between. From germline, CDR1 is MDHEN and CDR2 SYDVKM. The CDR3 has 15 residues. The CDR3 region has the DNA TGTGCCAGCAGGTCCTCGACTAGGGTAACCGGGGAGCTGTTTTTT. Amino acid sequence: CASRSSTRVTGELFF.